This T cell receptor (beta chain) was found in a study of regulatory T cells in long-lasting Graves disease. On the study more broadly: Newly diagnosed Graves' patients had taken antithyroid drugs under 3 months. Findings of the study overall: Persistent disease was associated with favored TRBV28 usage and with favored use of TRBJ1-2 and TRBJ2-5.

The TCR beta library used iRepertoire HTBI primers with Arm-PCR amplification of CDR3. TCRdb reanalysed the multiplex PCR reads using MiXCR and keeps one entry per CDR3 protein. This table holds hundreds of thousands of distinct CDR3 sequences, 16% found once. The V end was cut by 3 bases, the J end by 0 bases, with 10 bases between. Germline-derived CDR1 and CDR2 are SQVTM and ANQGSEA. The CDR3 runs to 14 residues. This clonotype was seen a few times. Its antigen is unknown. Time point of the sample: newly diagnosed GD, antithyroid drugs for less than 3 months. PBMC-derived RNA was used for the TCR library. This same sample was also part of a study on T cells in Graves' hyperthyroidism and ophthalmopathy. Per that paper: Uncontrolled infection, other autoimmune disease, pregnancy or lactation excluded patients.

The chain combines TRBV29-1 with TRBJ2-3, with unresolved D. The clonotype originates from a man aged 35 to 55 with Graves disease. The specimen comprised peripheral blood mononuclear cells (PBMCs), sampled at new diagnosis, from a patient treated with antithyroid drugs. CDR3 coding DNA: TGCAGCGTTGAGGTTGGTATGAGCACAGATACGCAGTATTTT. This translates into CSVEVGMSTDTQYF.